This T cell receptor beta chain derives from a study of control samples from healthy donors and cancer patients. A few counts support this clone. Assay: immunoSEQ multiplex PCR; the TCRdb copy retains only in-frame clones and omits some. This table has over 80,000 clones, 75% to 85% appearing once. The CDR3 runs 15 residues. Trimming took 2 bases from V and 9 from J, leaving 14 bases between them. Germline V gene data show CDR1 as MGHRA and CDR2 as YSYEKL. The sample taken for sequencing was blood. This clonotype originated in a woman aged 25-40 years in good health. V and J are TRBV4-1 and TRBJ1-6, with D tentatively TRBD1 (5 bases). CDR3 loop: CASSQQGEGFSPLHF. In DNA, the CDR3 is TGCGCCAGCAGCCAACAAGGGGAGGGTTTTTCACCCCTCCACTTT.